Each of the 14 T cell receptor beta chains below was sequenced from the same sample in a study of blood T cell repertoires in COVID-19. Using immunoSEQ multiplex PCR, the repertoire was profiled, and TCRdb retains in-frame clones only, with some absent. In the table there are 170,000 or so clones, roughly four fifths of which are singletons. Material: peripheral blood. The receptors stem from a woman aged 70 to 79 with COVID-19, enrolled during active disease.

CDR3: CASNGDRGYGYTF. As DNA, the CDR3 is TGCGCCAGCAACGGGGACAGGGGCTATGGCTACACCTTC. V and J are TRBV5-1 and TRBJ1-2; 10 nucleotides align to TRBD1. J lost 4 bases, V lost 6 bases, and 3 bases had no gene match. The CDR3 totals 13 residues. Germline V CDR1 and CDR2: SGHRS, YFSETQ. Combining the CDR3 with reference TRBV5-1 and TRBJ1-2 gives the whole variable domain KAGVTQTPRYLIKTRGQQVTLSCSPISGHRSVSWYQQTPGQGLQFLFEYFSETQRNKGNFPGRFSGRQFSNSRSEMNVSTLELGDSALYLCASNGDRGYGYTFGSGTRLTVV.

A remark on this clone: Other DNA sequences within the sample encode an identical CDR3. CDR3 region: CASSLSRGNEQFF. The CDR3 region has the DNA TGTGCCAGCAGCTTATCCCGGGGTAATGAGCAGTTCTTC. This chain uses TRBV7-3 with TRBJ2-1, with D perhaps matching TRBD2 (5 bases). The CDR3 is 13 amino acids. Germline V gives CDR1 SGHTA, CDR2 FQGTGA. Trimming pared 2 bases from V and 7 bases from J, leaving 9 bases between.

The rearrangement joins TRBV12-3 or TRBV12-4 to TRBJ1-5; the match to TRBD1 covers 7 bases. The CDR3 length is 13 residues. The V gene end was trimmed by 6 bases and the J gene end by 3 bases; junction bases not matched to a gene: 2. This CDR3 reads CASRGQVNQPQHF. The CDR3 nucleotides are TGTGCCAGCAGAGGACAGGTCAATCAGCCCCAGCATTTT.

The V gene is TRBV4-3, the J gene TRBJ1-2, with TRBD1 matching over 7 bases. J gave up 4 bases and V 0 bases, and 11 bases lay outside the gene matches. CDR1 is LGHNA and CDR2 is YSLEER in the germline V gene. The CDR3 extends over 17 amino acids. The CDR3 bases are TGCGCCAGCAGCCAAGAAATAATCGGGACAGCAATCTATGGCTACACCTTC. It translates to CASSQEIIGTAIYGYTF.

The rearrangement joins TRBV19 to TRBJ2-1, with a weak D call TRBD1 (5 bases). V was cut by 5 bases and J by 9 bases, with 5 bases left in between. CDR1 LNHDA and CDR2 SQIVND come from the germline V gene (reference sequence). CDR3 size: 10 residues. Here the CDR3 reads CASSGAEQFF. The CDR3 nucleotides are TGTGCCAGTAGTGGGGCTGAGCAGTTCTTC.

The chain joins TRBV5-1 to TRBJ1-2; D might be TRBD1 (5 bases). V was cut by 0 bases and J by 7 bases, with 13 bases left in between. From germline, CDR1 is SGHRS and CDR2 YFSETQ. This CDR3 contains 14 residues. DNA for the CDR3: TGCGCCAGCAGCTTGGGGCAGGGAACTGCTGGCTACACCTTC. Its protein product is CASSLGQGTAGYTF. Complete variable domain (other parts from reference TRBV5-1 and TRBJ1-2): KAGVTQTPRYLIKTRGQQVTLSCSPISGHRSVSWYQQTPGQGLQFLFEYFSETQRNKGNFPGRFSGRQFSNSRSEMNVSTLELGDSALYLCASSLGQGTAGYTFGSGTRLTVV.

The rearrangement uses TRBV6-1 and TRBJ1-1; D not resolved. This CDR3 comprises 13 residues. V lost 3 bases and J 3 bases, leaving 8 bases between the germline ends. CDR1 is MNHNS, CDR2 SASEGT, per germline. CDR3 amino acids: CASSELGYTEAFF. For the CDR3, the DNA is TGTGCCAGCAGTGAGCTCGGTTACACTGAAGCTTTCTTT.

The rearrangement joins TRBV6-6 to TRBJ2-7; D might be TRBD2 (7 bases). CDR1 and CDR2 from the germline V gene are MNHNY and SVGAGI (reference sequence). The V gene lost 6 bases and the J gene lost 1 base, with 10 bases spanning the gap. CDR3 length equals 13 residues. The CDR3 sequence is CASRGGGSYEQYF. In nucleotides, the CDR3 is TGTGCCAGCAGGGGAGGGGGGTCCTACGAGCAGTACTTC.

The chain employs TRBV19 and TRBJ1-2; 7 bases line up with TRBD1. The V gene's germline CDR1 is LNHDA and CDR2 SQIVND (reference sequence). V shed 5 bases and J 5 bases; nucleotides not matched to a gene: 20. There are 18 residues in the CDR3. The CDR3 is CASSGSNSGSPGGYGYTF. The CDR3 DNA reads TGTGCCAGTAGTGGATCGAACTCAGGGAGCCCAGGGGGGTATGGCTACACCTTC.

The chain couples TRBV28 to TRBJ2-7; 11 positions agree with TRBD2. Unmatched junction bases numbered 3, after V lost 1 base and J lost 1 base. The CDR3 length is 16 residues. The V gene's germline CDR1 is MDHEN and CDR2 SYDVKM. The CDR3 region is CASSLSGLAGSYEQYF. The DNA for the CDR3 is TGTGCCAGCAGTTTATCCGGACTAGCGGGTTCCTACGAGCAGTACTTC.

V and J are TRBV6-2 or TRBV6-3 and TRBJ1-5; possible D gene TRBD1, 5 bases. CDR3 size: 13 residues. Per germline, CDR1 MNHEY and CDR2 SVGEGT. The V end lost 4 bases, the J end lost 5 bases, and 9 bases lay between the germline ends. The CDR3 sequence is CASSFGGDQPQHF. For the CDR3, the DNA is TGTGCCAGCAGTTTCGGGGGAGATCAGCCCCAGCATTTT.

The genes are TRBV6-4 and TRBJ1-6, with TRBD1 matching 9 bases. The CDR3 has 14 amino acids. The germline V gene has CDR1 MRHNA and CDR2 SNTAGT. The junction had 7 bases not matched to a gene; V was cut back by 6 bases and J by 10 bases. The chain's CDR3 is CASRGTGSGSPLHF. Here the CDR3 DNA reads TGTGCCAGCAGGGGGACAGGGTCCGGATCACCCCTCCACTTT.

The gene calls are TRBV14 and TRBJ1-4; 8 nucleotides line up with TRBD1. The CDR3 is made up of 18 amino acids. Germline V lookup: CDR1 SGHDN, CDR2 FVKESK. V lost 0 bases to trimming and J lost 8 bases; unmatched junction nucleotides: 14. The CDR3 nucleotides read TGTGCCAGCAGCCAAGATCTACCGGGTCAGGGGGCAAGGGAAAAACTGTTTTTT. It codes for CASSQDLPGQGAREKLFF.

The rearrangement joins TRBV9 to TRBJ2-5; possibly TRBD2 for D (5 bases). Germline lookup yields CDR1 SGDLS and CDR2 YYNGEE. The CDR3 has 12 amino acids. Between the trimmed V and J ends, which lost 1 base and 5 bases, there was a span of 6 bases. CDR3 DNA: TGTGCCAGCAGCGTAACGGGGGAGACCCAGTACTTC. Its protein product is CASSVTGETQYF.